The sequence of this TCR beta chain was determined in a study of T cells in women clearing cervical HPV infection. Whole-study context: Controls gave blood once infection was undetectable; cases at lesion identification.

Comments on this clone: From the germline J gene comes the end of the CDR3, since the read stops 3 residues before it.

Germline V gives CDR1 SGHDT, CDR2 YYEEEE. Trimming removed 0 bases from V and 1 base from J, with 7 bases in between. This CDR3 region has 14 residues. TCRdb keeps only in-frame clones here, not all; method: immunoSEQ multiplex PCR. The table lists around 28,000 clones. The chain has TRBV5-6 and TRBJ1-1; D is perhaps TRBD1 (5 bases). The source is a woman between 18 and 69 years old with a cervical HPV16 infection that either progressed to CIN3+ or cleared (not recorded which). Sequencing used blood buffy coat. The covered CDR3 bases are TGTGCCAGCAGCTTGGACAGGAGGAACACTGAA. It encodes CASSLDRRNTE. The entire CDR3 sequence reads CASSLDRRNTEAFF.